This paragraph covers one T cell receptor beta chain sequence. What it binds is unknown. Ineligible for inclusion were patients with other autoimmune diseases, uncontrolled infections, pregnancy or lactation. Sampling around 10 ml of fresh peripheral blood provided the PBMCs. These data come from a study of Graves' ophthalmopathy and Graves' hyperthyroidism. The V and J ends lost 5 bases and 7 bases respectively, with 18 bases between them. This CDR3 has 14 amino acids. The germline CDR1 and CDR2 sequences are GTSNPN and SVGIG (reference sequence). The authors amplified TCR beta CDR3 regions from RNA transcripts. HTBI primers primed a first-round RT-PCR, and a second-round multiplex PCR followed. Using its own MiXCR run on the multiplex PCR reads, TCRdb lists one record per CDR3 protein. This table holds over 500,000 distinct CDR3 sequences, about 20% found once. The study's findings and limits: The 13-signature model separated ophthalmopathy from stable hyperthyroidism at around 90% sensitivity and around 77% specificity. Clonotypes were expanded in thyroid at above 0.001 frequency, and most also appeared in blood.

The clonotype was recovered from a woman aged 18-35 years with stable Graves' hyperthyroidism. Some clones in this sample may be carry-over from other donors' samples. What was sequenced was peripheral blood. This chain links TRBV30 with TRBJ1-5; the D gene is possibly TRBD1 (5 bases). CDR3 nucleotide sequence: TGTGCCTGGGCCCGGGACTTGGAGGACCAGCCCCAGCATTTT. It yields the protein CAWARDLEDQPQHF.